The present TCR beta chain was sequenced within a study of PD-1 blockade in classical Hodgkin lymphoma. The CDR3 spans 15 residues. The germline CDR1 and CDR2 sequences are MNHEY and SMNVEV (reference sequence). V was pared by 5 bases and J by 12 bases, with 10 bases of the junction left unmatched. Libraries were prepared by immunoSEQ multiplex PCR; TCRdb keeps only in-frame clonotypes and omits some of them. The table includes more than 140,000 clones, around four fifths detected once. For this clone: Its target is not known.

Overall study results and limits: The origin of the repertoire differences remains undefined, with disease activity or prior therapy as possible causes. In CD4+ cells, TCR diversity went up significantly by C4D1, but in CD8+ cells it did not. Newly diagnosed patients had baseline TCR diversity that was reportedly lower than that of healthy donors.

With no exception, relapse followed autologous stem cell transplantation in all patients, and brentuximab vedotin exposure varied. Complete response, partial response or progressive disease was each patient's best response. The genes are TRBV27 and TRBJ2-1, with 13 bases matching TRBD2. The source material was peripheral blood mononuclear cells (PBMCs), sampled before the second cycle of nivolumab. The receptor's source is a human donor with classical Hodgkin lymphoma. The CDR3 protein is CASSAGLAGRARQFF. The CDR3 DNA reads TGTGCCAGCAGTGCGGGACTAGCGGGACGGGCAAGGCAGTTCTTC.